A single T cell receptor (beta chain) is shown here with its context. The antigen is unknown. Time point here: blood 4 weeks post-SBRT, at nephrectomy. Treatment meaning: 15 Gy SBRT to primary tumor, nephrectomy 4 weeks later. Nephrectomy followed 15 Gy stereotactic body radiation by 4 weeks. Radiation-treated patients gave blood at baseline, week 2 and week 4. Clear cell pathology was present in this patient's renal cell carcinoma. The data belong to a study of radiation and T cells in renal cell carcinoma. Study-level points and caveats: In blood, top tumor clones expanded by 2 weeks, shrinking by 4.

Clones were sequenced by immunoSEQ multiplex PCR, and TCRdb holds only the in-frame ones, with some missing. This table has approximately 150,000 clones, 65% to 90% appearing once. The sequences come from blood, collected from a patient whose treatment included radiotherapy and nephrectomy. The receptor's source is a woman between 45 and 65 years old with renal cell carcinoma.

For the CDR3, the DNA is TGTGCTTCAAGGGGGCTCAGGAGGTCCTACGAGCAGTACTTC. Its translation: CASRGLRRSYEQYF. The chain employs TRBV6-5 and TRBJ2-7, with 7 bases aligning to TRBD1. In germline, CDR1 is MNHEY, CDR2 SVGAGI. The CDR3 sequence is 14 residues long.